The 18 T cell receptor beta chains below were found in one sample sequenced in a study of cytomegalovirus exposure and HLA in healthy donors. Clones were sequenced by immunoSEQ multiplex PCR, and TCRdb holds only the in-frame ones, with some missing. The sample contains some 100,000 clones, less than 90% of which appear only once. Sequencing was carried out using PBMCs. The receptors were gathered from a man aged 18 to 30 in good health and CMV-seropositive.

The J gene is TRBJ2-1, the V gene TRBV7-2; TRBD1 agrees at 7 bases. The CDR3 contains 13 residues. CDR1 is SGHTA and CDR2 is FQGNSA in the germline V gene. Trimming at V came to 5 bases and at J to 9 bases, leaving 7 bases not matched to a gene. The CDR3 DNA is TGTGCCAGCAGCGGGGACAGACGAAGTGAGCAGTTCTTC. Its protein product is CASSGDRRSEQFF. Variable domain in full (rest from reference TRBV7-2 and TRBJ2-1): GAGVSQSPSNKVTEKGKDVELRCDPISGHTALYWYRQSLGQGLEFLIYFQGNSAPDKSGLPSDRFSAERTGGSVSTLTIQRTQQEDSAVYLCASSGDRRSEQFFGPGTRLTVL.

The rearrangement links TRBV18 to TRBJ1-4, with 11 bases fitting TRBD1. From germline, CDR1 is KGHSH and CDR2 LQKENI. V was clipped by 3 bases and J by 6 bases; unmatched bases: 3. This CDR3 spans 15 amino acids. CDR3 amino acids: CASSPPGQGDEKLFF. Here the CDR3 DNA reads TGTGCCAGCTCACCCCCGGGACAGGGGGATGAAAAACTGTTTTTT.

V usage is TRBV19 and J usage is TRBJ1-1; weak D call: TRBD1 (5 bases). The CDR3 totals 14 residues. V lost 7 bases and J 1 base, leaving 13 bases between the germline ends. Germline V gene lookup returns CDR1 LNHDA and CDR2 SQIVND (reference sequence). DNA for the CDR3: TGTGCCAGTACCATCGGGCAGGGGAACACTGAAGCTTTCTTT. It translates to CASTIGQGNTEAFF.

The V gene is TRBV5-1, the J gene TRBJ2-2; D is unclear. V was cut by 0 bases and J by 5 bases, with 8 bases left in between. Germline assignment: CDR1 SGHRS and CDR2 YFSETQ. This CDR3 spans 14 amino acids. The CDR3 DNA sequence: TGCGCCAGCAGCTTGGCCGACTGGACCGGGGAGCTGTTTTTT. Protein: CASSLADWTGELFF.

This clone was detected a few times. This chain connects TRBV28 to TRBJ1-5; the D gene is possibly TRBD1 (6 bases). CDR1 and CDR2 from the germline V gene are MDHEN and SYDVKM. The CDR3 loop spans 16 amino acids. Trimming cost V 6 bases and J 0 bases, with 15 bases left between them. CDR3 residues: CASSLRQVYSNQPQHF. In DNA, the CDR3 is TGTGCCAGCAGCTTAAGACAGGTCTATAGCAATCAGCCCCAGCATTTT.

This clone has only one observation. This chain connects TRBV7-6 to TRBJ2-3; TRBD2 is a possible D gene (5 bases). Germline-derived CDR1 and CDR2 are SGHVS and FNYEAQ. V dropped 2 bases and J dropped 1 base, with 13 bases sitting between them. The CDR3 spans 16 residues. The chain's CDR3 is CASSLIEGRGTDTQYF. CDR3 bases: TGTGCCAGCAGCTTAATTGAGGGAAGAGGCACAGATACGCAGTATTTT.

This chain joins TRBV5-6 and TRBJ1-2; D uncertain. This CDR3 is 12 amino acids long. Trimming left V 5 bases short and J 6 bases short, with 11 bases between. Germline CDR1 and CDR2: SGHDT and YYEEEE. The CDR3 region is CASSLIRDGYTF. For the CDR3, the DNA is TGTGCCAGCAGTTTAATACGGGATGGCTACACCTTC.

The chain couples TRBV27 to TRBJ1-1, with 7 positions matching TRBD1. With V trimmed by 3 bases and J by 6 bases, 7 bases remained unmatched. Germline CDR1 MNHEY, CDR2 SMNVEV (reference sequence). CDR3 size: 14 residues. CDR3 sequence (DNA): TGTGCCAGCAGTTTGGTAGGGGGCCGGTCTGAAGCTTTCTTT. Its translation is CASSLVGGRSEAFF.

The chain recombines TRBV27 with TRBJ2-7; 9 positions match TRBD2. CDR3 length: 15 residues. CDR1 MNHEY and CDR2 SMNVEV come from the germline V gene (reference sequence). V lost 6 bases and J lost 2; bases outside the gene matches: 8. The CDR3 here is CASSPVTSGPYEQYF. In nucleotides, the CDR3 is TGTGCCAGCAGCCCCGTGACTAGCGGACCCTACGAGCAGTACTTC.

CDR3 DNA sequence: TGTGCCATCAGTAAAACTACCGGGACTAGCGGGGGGGCTGTTGCCGGGGAGCTGTTTTTT. Protein: CAISKTTGTSGGAVAGELFF. The chain uses TRBV10-3 and TRBJ2-2, with TRBD2 identical over 16 bases. The CDR3 spans 20 residues. J gave up 6 bases and V 5 bases, and 15 bases lay outside the gene matches. Germline lookup yields CDR1 ENHRY and CDR2 SYGVKD.

This clone appeared once. V gene TRBV11-2 combines with J gene TRBJ2-7; 9 bases fit TRBD1. The CDR3 loop spans 13 amino acids. Trimming cost V 10 bases and J 1 base; bases outside gene matches: 5. Germline CDR1 reads SGHAT; CDR2 reads FQNNGV. CDR3 sequence (DNA): TGTGCCACCCTAGGACAGGGGTCCTACGAGCAGTACTTC. Protein sequence: CATLGQGSYEQYF.

The chain's CDR3 is CASSQDSSGGSRETQYF. The CDR3 coding sequence is TGCGCCAGCAGCCAAGACAGCAGCGGGGGATCCCGGGAGACCCAGTACTTC. The J gene is TRBJ2-5, the V gene TRBV4-3; 8 nucleotides line up with TRBD2. The V gene's germline CDR1 is LGHNA and CDR2 YSLEER. The CDR3 has 17 amino acids. Losses at the gene ends were 0 bases for V and 5 bases for J; bases not matched to a gene: 11.

The J gene is TRBJ2-7, the V gene TRBV10-2, with 8 bases fitting TRBD1. This CDR3 region has 13 residues. Germline assignment: CDR1 WSHSY and CDR2 SAAADI. V lost 5 bases, J lost 3 bases, and 3 bases stayed unmatched. The CDR3 DNA reads as TGCGCCAGCAGTTACGGACAGGGCTACGAGCAGTACTTC. Encoded protein: CASSYGQGYEQYF.

V and J are TRBV25-1 and TRBJ1-2; 7 nucleotides agree with TRBD1. With V trimmed by 7 bases and J by 4 bases, 9 bases remained unmatched. The CDR3 runs to 14 residues. The V gene's germline CDR1 is MGHDK and CDR2 SYGVNS. In nucleotides, the CDR3 is TGTGCCAGCAACGGACCCGGGACAGCCTATGGCTACACCTTC. Translation: CASNGPGTAYGYTF.

The rearrangement uses TRBV7-8 and TRBJ2-7; 8 positions match TRBD2. The CDR3 has 16 residues. Germline V gene lookup returns CDR1 SGHVS and CDR2 FQNEAQ. V lost 3 bases to trimming and J lost 0 bases; unmatched junction nucleotides: 7. CDR3 residues: CASSFSTSGHSYEQYF. CDR3 nucleotides: TGTGCCAGCAGCTTCTCAACTAGCGGACACTCCTACGAGCAGTACTTC.

The rearrangement joins TRBV4-2 to TRBJ2-5; TRBD1 agrees at 7 bases. This CDR3 has 16 residues. The germline gives CDR1 LGHNA, CDR2 YNFKEQ. V was clipped by 4 bases and J by 3 bases; unmatched bases: 11. CDR3 protein: CASSPRDSTSKETQYF. The CDR3 DNA reads TGTGCCAGCAGCCCACGGGACAGTACCTCGAAAGAGACCCAGTACTTC.

The V and J genes are TRBV2 and TRBJ2-5, with 10 bases lining up with TRBD2. The germline V gene has CDR1 SNHLY and CDR2 FYNNEI. With V trimmed by 5 bases and J by 5 bases, 2 bases remained unmatched. CDR3 length equals 13 residues. CDR3 loop: CASSRGLAETQYF. CDR3 in DNA: TGTGCCAGCAGTCGGGGACTAGCGGAGACCCAGTACTTC.

The gene calls are TRBV2 and TRBJ1-5; no firm D call. Germline V CDR1 and CDR2: SNHLY, FYNNEI. The V gene lost 5 bases and the J gene lost 1 base, with 12 bases spanning the gap. This CDR3 has 15 residues. The CDR3 spells CASSPNIWSNQPQHF. The CDR3 nucleotides read TGTGCCAGCAGTCCCAACATCTGGAGCAATCAGCCCCAGCATTTT.